This TCR beta chain was found in a study of shared clonotypes between healthy human individuals. Study-level information: Participating donors consisted of two women and a few men aged 18 to 49.

V lost 1 base to trimming and J lost 6 bases, with 19 bases between them. This CDR3 comprises 16 residues. The V gene's germline CDR1 is MDHEN and CDR2 SYDVKM. Comments on this clone: A far larger clone is one nucleotide away, so this likely arose from a read error.

It was at deep level that the assay was run. Authors' methods: Junction-only immunoSEQ data arrived without quality scores, meaning filtering differed. TCRdb keeps only in-frame clones here, not all; method: immunoSEQ multiplex PCR. The DNA was the basis for D and trimming; V, J and clone size are from that table. Altogether about 510,000 clones are present, 79% being singletons, with the ten largest covering roughly 13%. The sample comprised PBMCs. The receptor was isolated from a woman aged 40 to 55 in good health. Some clones in this sample may be carry-over from other donors' samples. This chain joins TRBV28 and TRBJ2-7; maybe TRBD1 (5 bases). In DNA, the CDR3 is TGTGCCAGCAGTTTATCGTGGACAAGGGTATTTCGCGAGCAGTACTTC. Its protein product is CASSLSWTRVFREQYF.